The following is a TCR beta chain sequence with its context. The data were obtained in a study of T-cell reconstitution after alpha-beta-depleted transplantation in children. Construction of the TCRbeta library involved unique molecular identifiers. TCRdb itself ran the PCR reads through MiXCR, one entry per CDR3 protein. The data hold 350,000 to 450,000 distinct CDR3 sequences, with approximately 20% observed a single time. With 7 bases removed from V and 6 bases from J, the gap between germline ends came to 12 bases. There are 12 residues in the CDR3. The input for sequencing was PBMCs from the stem cell graft donor, taken from the stem cell graft. The receptor comes from a human donor who donated a stem cell graft to a child with acute myeloid leukemia. V gene TRBV12-3 or TRBV12-4 combines with J gene TRBJ1-1; D remains unclear. This chain's CDR3 is CASTLMDAEAFF. CDR3 in DNA: TGTGCCAGCACCCTCATGGACGCTGAAGCTTTCTTT.